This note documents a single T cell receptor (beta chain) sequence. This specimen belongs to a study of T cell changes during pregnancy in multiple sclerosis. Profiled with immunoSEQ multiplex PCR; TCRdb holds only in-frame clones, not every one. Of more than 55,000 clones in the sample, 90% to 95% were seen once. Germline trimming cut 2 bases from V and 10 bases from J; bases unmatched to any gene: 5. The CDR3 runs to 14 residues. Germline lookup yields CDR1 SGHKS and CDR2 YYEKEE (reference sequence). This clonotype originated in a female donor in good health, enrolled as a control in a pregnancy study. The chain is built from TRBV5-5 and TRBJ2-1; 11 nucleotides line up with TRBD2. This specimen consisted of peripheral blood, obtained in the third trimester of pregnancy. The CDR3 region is CASSLTSGGREQFF. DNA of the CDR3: TGTGCCAGCAGCTTAACTAGCGGGGGACGGGAGCAGTTCTTC.